This T cell receptor (beta chain) is drawn from a study of blood T cell repertoires in COVID-19. About the study: From T cells, B-cell-depleted T cells, or PBMCs came the material, which was cDNA or gDNA.

Original processing notes: Reference gene primer amplification gave estimated nucleated cell counts. Here immunoSEQ multiplex PCR was the method, and the copy in TCRdb shows in-frame clones only, minus some. For V, J and clone size, that table is used; D and trimming come from the DNA. The sample lists some 58,000 clones; around 86% were seen once. This CDR3 contains 14 residues. Per germline, CDR1 SQVTM and CDR2 ANQGSEA. V was pared by 4 bases and J by 5 bases, with 9 bases of the junction left unmatched. The receptor's source is a man aged 35-49 years with acute or convalescent COVID-19. This chain links TRBV29-1 with TRBJ1-2; TRBD1 aligns across 8 bases. The sample was peripheral blood. The CDR3 here is CSVVTLDRGYGYTF. The DNA for the CDR3 is TGCAGCGTTGTGACCCTAGACAGGGGATATGGCTACACCTTC.